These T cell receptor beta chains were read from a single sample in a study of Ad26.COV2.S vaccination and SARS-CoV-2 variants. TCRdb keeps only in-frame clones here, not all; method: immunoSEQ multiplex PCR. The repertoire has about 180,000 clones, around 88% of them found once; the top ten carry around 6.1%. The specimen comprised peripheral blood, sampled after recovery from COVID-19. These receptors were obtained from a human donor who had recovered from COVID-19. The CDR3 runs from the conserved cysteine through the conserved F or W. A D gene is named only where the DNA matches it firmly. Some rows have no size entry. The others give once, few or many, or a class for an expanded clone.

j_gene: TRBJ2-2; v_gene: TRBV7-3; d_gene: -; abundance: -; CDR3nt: TGTGCCAGCAGCACCAACACCGGGGAGCTGTTTTTT; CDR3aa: CASSTNTGELFF
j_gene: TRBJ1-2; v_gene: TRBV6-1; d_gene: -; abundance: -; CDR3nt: TGTGCCAGCAGTGAAGGGGGGGGCCTCTATGGCTACACCTTC; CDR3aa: CASSEGGGLYGYTF
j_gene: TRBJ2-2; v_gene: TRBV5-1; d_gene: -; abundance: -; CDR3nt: TGCGCCAGCAGCTCCCTAGGAGCTGGGAACACCGGGGAGCTGTTTTTT; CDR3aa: CASSSLGAGNTGELFF
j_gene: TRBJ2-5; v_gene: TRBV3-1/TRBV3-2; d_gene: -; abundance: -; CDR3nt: TGTGCCAGCAGCCCCCTATCGGATACTGCCTCGACCCAAGAGACCCAGTACTTC; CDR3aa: CASSPLSDTASTQETQYF
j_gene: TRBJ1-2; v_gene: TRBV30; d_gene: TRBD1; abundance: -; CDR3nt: TGTGCCTGGAGTGTACGAGGGGGCAGGGGAAACGGCTACACCTTC; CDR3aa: CAWSVRGGRGNGYTF
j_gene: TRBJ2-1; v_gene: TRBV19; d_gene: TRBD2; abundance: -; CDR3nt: TGTGCCAGTAGTATCTCGGGACTAGCGAAATACAATGAGCAGTTCTTC; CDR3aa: CASSISGLAKYNEQFF
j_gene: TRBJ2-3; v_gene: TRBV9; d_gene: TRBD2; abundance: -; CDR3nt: TGTGCCAGCAGCGGCCGCTTTGGCGGGAGGACCACAGATACGCAGTATTTT; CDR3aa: CASSGRFGGRTTDTQYF
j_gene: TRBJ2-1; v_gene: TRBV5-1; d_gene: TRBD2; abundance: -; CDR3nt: TGCGCCAGCAGCTTGTCGGTAGCTAGCGGGAGCCACAATGAGCAGTTCTTC; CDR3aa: CASSLSVASGSHNEQFF
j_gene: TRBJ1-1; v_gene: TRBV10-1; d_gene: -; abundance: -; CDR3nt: TGCGCCAGCAGTGACGACAGCAACACTGAAGCTTTCTTT; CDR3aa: CASSDDSNTEAFF
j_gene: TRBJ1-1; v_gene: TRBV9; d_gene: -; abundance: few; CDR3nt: TGTGCCAGCAGCGTACATGGGGCCGAGGTGTCTGAAGCTTTCTTT; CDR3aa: CASSVHGAEVSEAFF
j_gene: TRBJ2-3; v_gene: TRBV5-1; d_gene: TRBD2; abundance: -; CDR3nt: TGCGCCAGCAGCCCACGGACTAGCGGGAGAACAGATACGCAGTATTTT; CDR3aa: CASSPRTSGRTDTQYF
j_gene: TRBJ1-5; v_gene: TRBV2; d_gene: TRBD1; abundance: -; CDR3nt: TGTGCCAGCAGTTCCGGGACAGCCAGCAATCAGCCCCAGCATTTT; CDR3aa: CASSSGTASNQPQHF
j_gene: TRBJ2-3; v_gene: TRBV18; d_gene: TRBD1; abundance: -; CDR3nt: TGTGCCAGCTCACAGGGGACAGGGAGCGCAGATACGCAGTATTTT; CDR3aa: CASSQGTGSADTQYF
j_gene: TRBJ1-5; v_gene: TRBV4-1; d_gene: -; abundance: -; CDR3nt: TGCGCCAGCAGCCAGGAGGGAGTTCAGCCCCAGCATTTT; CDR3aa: CASSQEGVQPQHF
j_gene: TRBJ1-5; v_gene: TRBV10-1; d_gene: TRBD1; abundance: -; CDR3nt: TGCGCCAGCAGTGAGTTCGGGACAGGGGGGAATAGTCAGCCCCAGCATTTT; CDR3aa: CASSEFGTGGNSQPQHF